Each of the 17 T cell receptor beta chains below was sequenced from the same sample in a study of cytomegalovirus exposure and HLA in healthy donors. PCR employed 60 Vbeta and 13 Jbeta primers. Clones were read by immunoSEQ multiplex PCR, and TCRdb kept only the in-frame ones, dropping some. The sample has 80,000 or so clones; around a tenth are singletons. Specimen: PBMCs. These receptors all come from a man aged 55 to 69 in good health and CMV-seropositive.

In its sample, this clone was seen a few times. This sequence joins TRBV9 and TRBJ2-1, with 7 bases fitting TRBD2. The ends lost 2 bases at V and 9 bases at J; junction bases unmatched: 11. Germline CDR1 is SGDLS and CDR2 is YYNGEE. There are 15 residues in the CDR3. In DNA, the CDR3 is TGTGCCAGCAGCGTGCCGGGACCTCCGGGGGGTGAGCAGTTCTTC. Encoded protein: CASSVPGPPGGEQFF.

This clone was detected only a few times. DNA of the CDR3: TGTGCCAGCAGTCCGCGGACAGGGAACTACGAGCAGTACGTC. Encoded protein: CASSPRTGNYEQYV. The chain recombines TRBV6-6 with TRBJ2-7, with TRBD1 identical over 8 bases. CDR1 MNHNY and CDR2 SVGAGI come from the germline V gene (reference sequence). The V gene end was trimmed by 5 bases and the J gene end by 3 bases; junction bases not matched to a gene: 6. The CDR3 runs to 14 residues.

In DNA, the CDR3 is TGCGCCAGCAGTCAAACAGGGGATTATGGCTACACCTTC. It yields the protein CASSQTGDYGYTF. The chain couples TRBV10-1 to TRBJ1-2, with 7 bases that match TRBD1. Trimming cost V 5 bases and J 5 bases; bases outside gene matches: 5. There are 13 residues in the CDR3. From germline, CDR1 is WNHNN and CDR2 SYGVQD (reference sequence).

This clone has only a few counts. The chain uses TRBV6-6 and TRBJ1-3; 8 bases fit TRBD1. The CDR3 extends over 14 amino acids. The germline V gene has CDR1 MNHNY and CDR2 SVGAGI (reference sequence). The trim removed 6 bases at V and 5 bases at J, leaving 6 bases unmatched. Here the CDR3 DNA reads TGTGCCAGCAGACAAGGACAGGGAAGAAACACCATATATTTT. Translation: CASRQGQGRNTIYF.

This clone appeared once. The rearrangement joins TRBV9 to TRBJ1-1; D uncertain. Germline V gene data show CDR1 as SGDLS and CDR2 as YYNGEE. V was pared by 4 bases and J by 6 bases, with 19 bases between. The CDR3 is 15 residues long. The CDR3 loop reads CASSPRGFSTAEAFF. The CDR3 bases are TGTGCCAGCAGCCCCCGGGGATTTTCTACCGCTGAAGCTTTCTTT.

V gene TRBV25-1 combines with J gene TRBJ2-2; D is ambiguous. This CDR3 is 13 amino acids long. CDR1 is MGHDK, CDR2 SYGVNS, per germline. Trimming took 1 base from V and 4 from J, leaving 4 bases between them. For the CDR3, the DNA is TGTGCCAGCAGTGAATTCCTCACCGGGGAGCTGTTTTTT. Protein: CASSEFLTGELFF.

The sample holds a few counts of this clone. The chain links TRBV7-9 to TRBJ2-5, with D unclear. Trimming took 4 bases from V and 5 from J, leaving 5 bases between them. The CDR3 spans 11 residues. CDR1 is SEHNR, CDR2 FQNEAQ, per germline (reference sequence). The chain's CDR3 is CASSSQETQYF. For the CDR3, the DNA is TGTGCCAGCAGCTCGCAGGAGACCCAGTACTTC.

This clone was recorded a few times. The V gene is TRBV5-1, the J gene TRBJ2-1, with 11 bases aligning to TRBD2. V dropped 5 bases and J dropped 6; count of bases not matched to a gene: 1. The CDR3 has 13 residues. Germline-derived CDR1 and CDR2 are SGHRS and YFSETQ. CDR3 in amino acids: CASSSGRVNEQFF. CDR3 in DNA: TGCGCCAGCAGTAGCGGGAGGGTCAATGAGCAGTTCTTC.

Concerning this clone itself: Its ends do not fully match the called genes, so a read error is possible. The chain combines TRBV5-1 with TRBJ1-4, with 7 bases matching TRBD1. The length of the CDR3 is 14 residues. The germline CDR1 and CDR2 sequences are SGHRS and YFSETQ. CDR3 nucleotides: TGCGCCAGCAGCTGGACGGACAGGACAGAAAAAATGTTTTTT. Its protein is CASSWTDRTEKMFF.

In this sample, this clone turned up a few times. This rearrangement joins TRBV18 to TRBJ2-7; TRBD1 might be the D (5 bases). The CDR3 is 12 amino acids. Germline values: CDR1 KGHSH, CDR2 LQKENI. The V end was cut by 1 base, the J end by 7 bases, with 8 bases between. CDR3 in DNA: TGTGCCAGCTCACCACAGGGGCTGGAGCAGTACGTC. The encoded protein is CASSPQGLEQYV.

The rearrangement joins TRBV6-1 to TRBJ2-5, with D unclear. The CDR3 runs to 13 residues. V was clipped by 8 bases and J by 5 bases, with 15 bases between them. CDR1 is MNHNS, CDR2 SASEGT, per germline. CDR3 region: CASQTVVGETQYF. CDR3 nucleotides: TGTGCCAGCCAAACGGTGGTCGGGGAGACCCAGTACTTC.

This clone has only a few counts. The CDR3 here is CASSLGRETEDTQYF. The CDR3 nucleotides read TGCGCCAGCAGCTTGGGACGGGAGACGGAGGATACGCAGTATTTT. The chain uses TRBV5-1 and TRBJ2-3; D is possibly TRBD2 (6 bases). V lost 0 bases, J lost 6 bases, and 14 bases lay in between. Germline V gene data show CDR1 as SGHRS and CDR2 as YFSETQ. The CDR3 has 15 residues.

This clone was seen a handful of times. The chain combines TRBV5-6 with TRBJ1-6, with unresolved D. Germline-derived CDR1 and CDR2 are SGHDT and YYEEEE. This CDR3 contains 15 residues. V lost 0 bases and J lost 1, with 5 bases in between. In DNA, the CDR3 is TGTGCCAGCAGCTTGGGCGGTTCCTATAATTCACCCCTCCACTTT. Its protein is CASSLGGSYNSPLHF. The variable domain in full, with the rest retrieved from reference TRBV5-6 and TRBJ1-6, is DAGVTQSPTHLIKTRGQQVTLRCSPKSGHDTVSWYQQALGQGPQFIFQYYEEEERQRGNFPDRFSGHQFPNYSSELNVNALLLGDSALYLCASSLGGSYNSPLHFGNGTRLTVT.

In DNA, the CDR3 is TGTGCCAGCAGCACGGGACTAGAGGGGACCAATGAGCAGTTCTTC. This codes for CASSTGLEGTNEQFF. V is TRBV7-9 and J is TRBJ2-1; 8 nucleotides agree with TRBD2. The germline CDR1 and CDR2 sequences are SEHNR and FQNEAQ (reference sequence). Germline trimming cut 5 bases from V and 6 bases from J; bases unmatched to any gene: 9. The CDR3 extends over 15 amino acids.

The V call is TRBV19, the J call TRBJ2-7; D is unresolved. In germline, CDR1 is LNHDA, CDR2 SQIVND (reference sequence). The CDR3 extends over 11 amino acids. V dropped 4 bases and J dropped 9 bases, with 10 bases sitting between them. The CDR3 bases are TGTGCCAGTAGTAGTCGCGCCGGGCAGTACTTC. Translation: CASSSRAGQYF. The full variable domain, with the rest looked up from reference TRBV19 and TRBJ2-7, is DGGITQSPKYLFRKEGQNVTLSCEQNLNHDAMYWYRQDPGQGLRLIYYSQIVNDFQKGDIAEGYSVSREKKESFPLTVTSAQKNPTAFYLCASSSRAGQYFGPGTRLTVT.

A few counts support this clone. CDR3 loop: CASRAGTSGNEQFF. The CDR3 DNA is TGTGCCAGCAGGGCCGGGACTAGCGGAAATGAGCAGTTCTTC. V gene TRBV6-6 combines with J gene TRBJ2-1, with 11 bases fitting TRBD2. The junction had 5 bases not matched to a gene; V was cut back by 6 bases and J by 7 bases. Germline V gives CDR1 MNHNY, CDR2 SVGAGI (reference sequence). The CDR3 has 14 residues.

The genes are TRBV6-4 and TRBJ2-5; TRBD2 agrees at 10 bases. CDR1 and CDR2 from the germline V gene are MRHNA and SNTAGT. V was pared by 5 bases and J by 5 bases, with 2 bases of the junction left unmatched. The CDR3 sequence is 13 residues long. The DNA for the CDR3 is TGTGCCAGCAGTTCTAGCGGGGGCGAGACCCAGTACTTC. This encodes CASSSSGGETQYF.